This is a list of T cell receptor beta chains from one sample in a study of T cell repertoires in cytomegalovirus infection. TCRdb re-called the reads with MiXCR, one entry per CDR3 protein. Here the sample spans fewer than 900,000 distinct CDR3 sequences, 25% to 35% being singletons. Their target antigens are unknown. Source: cultured CD8+ T cells from PBMCs, taken from culture after CMV antigen stimulation. These receptors were taken from a human donor in good health (CMV status not recorded). Some clones in this sample may be carry-over from other donors' samples. The CDR3 runs from the conserved cysteine through the conserved F or W. Each record gives: V gene, J gene, D gene, clone size, CDR3 DNA, CDR3 protein. D genes are given only for firm matches. Only part of the rows carry a size: once, few, many, or a class if the clone is expanded.

v_call: TRBV10-3; j_call: TRBJ2-2; d_call: NA; clone_size: NA; cdr3_nt: TGTGCCATCAGTGAAGTTGTGGGAATGAACACCGGGGAGCTGTTTTTT; cdr3_aa: CAISEVVGMNTGELFF
v_call: TRBV6-5; j_call: TRBJ1-2; d_call: TRBD1; clone_size: NA; cdr3_nt: TGTGCCAGCATCCTTGGGACAGCCTATGGCTACACCTTC; cdr3_aa: CASILGTAYGYTF
v_call: TRBV5-1; j_call: TRBJ1-6; d_call: TRBD1; clone_size: NA; cdr3_nt: TGCGCCAGCAGCCCTAAGACAGGGGGTTTTACACCCCTCCACTTT; cdr3_aa: CASSPKTGGFTPLHF
v_call: TRBV7-3; j_call: TRBJ2-1; d_call: NA; clone_size: NA; cdr3_nt: TGTGCCAGCAGCTTACCTGACCGTAATGAGCAGTTCTTC; cdr3_aa: CASSLPDRNEQFF
v_call: TRBV7-9; j_call: TRBJ1-2; d_call: NA; clone_size: NA; cdr3_nt: TGTACCAGCAGCCCGACCGGGACAAATGGCTACACCTTC; cdr3_aa: CTSSPTGTNGYTF
v_call: TRBV4-3; j_call: TRBJ2-5; d_call: TRBD1; clone_size: NA; cdr3_nt: TGCGCCAGCAGCCAAACGCCGGGACAGGGAGAGACCCAGTACTTC; cdr3_aa: CASSQTPGQGETQYF
v_call: TRBV27; j_call: TRBJ1-5; d_call: NA; clone_size: few; cdr3_nt: TGTGCCAGCAGTTTAATTTCACCCCTTGAGAGCAATCAGCCCCAGCATTTT; cdr3_aa: CASSLISPLESNQPQHF
v_call: TRBV29-1; j_call: TRBJ2-7; d_call: NA; clone_size: NA; cdr3_nt: TGCAGCGTTGAAACAGCCTCCTACGAGCAGTACTTC; cdr3_aa: CSVETASYEQYF
v_call: TRBV7-2; j_call: TRBJ2-5; d_call: NA; clone_size: few; cdr3_nt: TGTGCCAGCAGCTTAAACTATCCGAAAGAGACCCAGTACTTC; cdr3_aa: CASSLNYPKETQYF
v_call: TRBV7-9; j_call: TRBJ2-5; d_call: TRBD2; clone_size: NA; cdr3_nt: TGTGCCAGCAGCCACCTGACTAGCTTGGAGACCCAGTACTTC; cdr3_aa: CASSHLTSLETQYF
v_call: TRBV19; j_call: TRBJ2-3; d_call: NA; clone_size: NA; cdr3_nt: TGTGCCAGTAGTATGTGGAGGGCTAGCGCAGATACGCAGTATTTT; cdr3_aa: CASSMWRASADTQYF
v_call: TRBV27; j_call: TRBJ1-4; d_call: NA; clone_size: NA; cdr3_nt: TGTGCCAGCAGTTGGGGCCAGAATGAAAAACTGTTTTTT; cdr3_aa: CASSWGQNEKLFF
v_call: TRBV28; j_call: TRBJ2-1; d_call: NA; clone_size: NA; cdr3_nt: TGTGCCAGCAGCCAGGACAAGGCCGGGAGTGATGAGCAGTTCTTC; cdr3_aa: CASSQDKAGSDEQFF
v_call: TRBV19; j_call: TRBJ2-1; d_call: NA; clone_size: few; cdr3_nt: TGTGCCAGTAGTATAGGCTCAGGGTTTTACAATGAGCAGTTCTTC; cdr3_aa: CASSIGSGFYNEQFF
v_call: TRBV7-7; j_call: TRBJ2-5; d_call: TRBD1; clone_size: NA; cdr3_nt: TGTGCTAGCAGCTTAGGACAGGCAATTCAAGAGACCCAGTACTTC; cdr3_aa: CASSLGQAIQETQYF
v_call: TRBV5-1; j_call: TRBJ1-1; d_call: NA; clone_size: few; cdr3_nt: TGCGCCAGCAGCTTGGACGGGCAGGATCGAACTGAAGCTTTCTTT; cdr3_aa: CASSLDGQDRTEAFF
v_call: TRBV4-1; j_call: TRBJ1-6; d_call: NA; clone_size: NA; cdr3_nt: TGCGCCAGCAGCCAAGAACGGACAGCTTATAATTCACCCCTCCACTTT; cdr3_aa: CASSQERTAYNSPLHF